The entry below describes one T cell receptor (beta chain). The antigen is undetermined. Nashville, Tennessee was home to all donors, each a Caucasian adult. Sequenced by immunoSEQ multiplex PCR; TCRdb stores in-frame clones only, minus some. Here the sample spans millions of clones, over 85% being singletons. This entry comes from a study of shared clonotypes between healthy human individuals. Findings and limits, study-wide: Memory subsets had estimated richness that was generally smaller than that of naive subsets.

Germline values: CDR1 GTSNPN, CDR2 SVGIG (reference sequence). CDR3 length: 13 amino acids. The ends lost 7 bases at V and 5 bases at J; junction bases unmatched: 8. The chain combines TRBV30 with TRBJ1-2; 9 bases map to TRBD1. This receptor was identified in a man younger than 35 in good health. Sequenced input: naive CD4+ T cells sorted from blood. The subset was: CD45RA+ positively selected. In DNA form, the CDR3 reads TGTGCCTACCAGCCCGGGACAGGGTATGGCTACACCTTC. Translating gives CAYQPGTGYGYTF.